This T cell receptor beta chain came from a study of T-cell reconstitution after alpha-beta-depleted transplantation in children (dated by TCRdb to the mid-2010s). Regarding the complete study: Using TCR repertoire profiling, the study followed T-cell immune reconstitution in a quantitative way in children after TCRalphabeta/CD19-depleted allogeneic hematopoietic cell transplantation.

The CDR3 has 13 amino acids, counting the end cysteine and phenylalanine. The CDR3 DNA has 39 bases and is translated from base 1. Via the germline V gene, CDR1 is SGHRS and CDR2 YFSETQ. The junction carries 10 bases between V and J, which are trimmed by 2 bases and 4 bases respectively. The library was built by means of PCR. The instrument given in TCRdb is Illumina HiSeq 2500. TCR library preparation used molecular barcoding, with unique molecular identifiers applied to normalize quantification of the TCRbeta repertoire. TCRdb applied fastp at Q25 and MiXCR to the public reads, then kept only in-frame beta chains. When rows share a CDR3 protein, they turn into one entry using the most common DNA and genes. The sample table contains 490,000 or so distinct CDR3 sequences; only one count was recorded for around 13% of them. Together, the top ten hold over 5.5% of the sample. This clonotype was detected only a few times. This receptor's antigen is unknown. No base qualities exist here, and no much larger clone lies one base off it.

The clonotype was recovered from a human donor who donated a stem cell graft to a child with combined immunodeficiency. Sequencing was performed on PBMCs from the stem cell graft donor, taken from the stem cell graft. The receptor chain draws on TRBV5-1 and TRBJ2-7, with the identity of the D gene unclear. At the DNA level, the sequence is TGCGCCAGCAGCTTATCCTTCGGGTACGAGCAGTACTTC. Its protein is CASSLSFGYEQYF.